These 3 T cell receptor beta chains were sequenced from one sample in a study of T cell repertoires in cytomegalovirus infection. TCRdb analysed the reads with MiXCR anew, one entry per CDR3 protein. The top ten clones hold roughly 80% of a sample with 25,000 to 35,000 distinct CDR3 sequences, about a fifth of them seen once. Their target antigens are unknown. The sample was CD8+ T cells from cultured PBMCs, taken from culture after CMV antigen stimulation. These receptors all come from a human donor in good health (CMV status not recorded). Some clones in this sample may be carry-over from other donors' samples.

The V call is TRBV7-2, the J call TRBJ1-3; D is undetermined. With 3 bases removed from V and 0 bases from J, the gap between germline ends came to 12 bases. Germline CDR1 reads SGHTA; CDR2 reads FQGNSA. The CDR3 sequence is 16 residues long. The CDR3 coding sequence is TGTGCCAGCAGCTTCCGTCCGGGAAGCTCTGGAAACACCATATATTTT. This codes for CASSFRPGSSGNTIYF.

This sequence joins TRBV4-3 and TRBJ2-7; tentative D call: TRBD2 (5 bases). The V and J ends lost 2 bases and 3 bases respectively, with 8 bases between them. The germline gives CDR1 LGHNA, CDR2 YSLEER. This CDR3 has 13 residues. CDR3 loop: CASSQNEGYEQYF. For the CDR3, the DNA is TGCGCCAGCAGCCAAAACGAGGGCTACGAGCAGTACTTC.

The DNA for the CDR3 is TGTGCCAGCAGCTCTGCGGGGGGGCCAGCAGATACGCAGTATTTT. Translated, it gives CASSSAGGPADTQYF. This rearrangement joins TRBV7-3 to TRBJ2-3; 9 bases line up with TRBD2. The V segment lost 4 bases and the J segment 4 bases; nucleotides outside the gene matches: 6. The germline CDR1 and CDR2 sequences are SGHTA and FQGTGA. The CDR3 has 15 amino acids.